These 20 T cell receptor beta chains were all obtained from the same sample, sequenced in a study of blood T cell repertoires in COVID-19. This table comes from immunoSEQ multiplex PCR, and its TCRdb copy is limited to in-frame clones, with some not included. This sample yields about 35,000 clones, of which more than 80% are seen a single time; roughly two fifths belongs to the top ten. Material for sequencing was peripheral blood. These receptors all stem from a man aged 55 to 70 with active or convalescent COVID-19.

The chain links TRBV2 to TRBJ2-7; possibly TRBD1 for D (5 bases). V was clipped by 6 bases and J by 0 bases, with 15 bases between them. CDR3 length: 15 residues. Per the germline V gene, CDR1 is SNHLY and CDR2 is FYNNEI. CDR3 nucleotides: TGTGCCAGCAGGGCCCTCGAGACAGACTCCTACGAGCAGTACGTC. As protein: CASRALETDSYEQYV.

V usage is TRBV10-3 and J usage is TRBJ1-6, with D possibly being TRBD1 (6 bases). With 10 bases removed from V and 4 bases from J, the gap between germline ends came to 11 bases. The CDR3 covers 13 residues. Germline-derived CDR1 and CDR2 are ENHRY and SYGVKD. For the CDR3, the DNA is TGTGCCACCCTGAGGGGGTATAATTCACCCCTCCACTTT. It translates to CATLRGYNSPLHF.

The CDR3 protein is CASGVNWGGYGYTF. Written as DNA, the CDR3 is TGTGCCAGCGGAGTAAATTGGGGGGGTTATGGCTACACCTTC. V and J are TRBV6-5 and TRBJ1-2, with D perhaps matching TRBD1 (5 bases). Germline V CDR1 and CDR2: MNHEY, SVGAGI. The CDR3 has 14 amino acids. Deletions cut 8 bases from V and 5 bases from J, with 18 bases between.

Here the CDR3 reads CASSRGQGTEAFF. The CDR3 nucleotides read TGCGCCAGCAGCCGAGGACAGGGAACTGAAGCTTTCTTT. The genes are TRBV5-1 and TRBJ1-1; 8 bases are a match to TRBD1. Germline values: CDR1 SGHRS, CDR2 YFSETQ. Trimming removed 4 bases from V and 5 bases from J; junction bases left unmatched: 4. This CDR3 comprises 13 residues.

The chain recombines TRBV30 with TRBJ1-3, with D unresolved. The CDR3 has 14 residues. Germline-derived CDR1 and CDR2 are GTSNPN and SVGIG (reference sequence). V was cut by 0 bases and J by 8 bases, with 14 bases left in between. DNA for the CDR3: TGTGCCTGGAGTGTACTTGGGCAGATCGACACCATATATTTT. This sequence encodes CAWSVLGQIDTIYF.

This clone was seen repeatedly, ten times or more. V usage is TRBV18 and J usage is TRBJ2-2, with 7 bases matching TRBD2. J gave up 2 bases and V 5 bases, and 14 bases lay outside the gene matches. The germline V gene encodes CDR1 KGHSH and CDR2 LQKENI. CDR3 size: 18 residues. CDR3 coding DNA: TGTGCCAGCTCAGCGAGCGGGGAATTCCTTTCTAACACCGGGGAGCTGTTTTTT. This gives the protein CASSASGEFLSNTGELFF.

The chain combines TRBV18 with TRBJ1-2, with D maybe TRBD1 (5 bases). CDR1 and CDR2 from the germline V gene are KGHSH and LQKENI. The CDR3 is 15 residues long. V was shortened by 0 bases and J by 5 bases, with 13 bases between the two germline ends. CDR3 DNA sequence: TGTGCCAGCTCACCACCCGGGACTAAAGGTTATGGCTACACCTTC. Protein: CASSPPGTKGYGYTF.

This chain connects TRBV14 to TRBJ2-7, with 13 bases identical to TRBD2. Germline-derived CDR1 and CDR2 are SGHDN and FVKESK. The CDR3 covers 15 residues. Trimming cost V 4 bases and J 2 bases; bases outside gene matches: 2. CDR3 nucleotides: TGTGCCAGCAGCCGTGGGACTAGCGGGGCCTACGAGCAGTACGTC. Translated: CASSRGTSGAYEQYV.

The chain joins TRBV3-1 (or the pseudogene TRBV3-2) to TRBJ1-1, with D possibly TRBD1 on 5 matching bases. The CDR3 extends over 16 amino acids. The V end was cut by 5 bases, the J end by 1 base, with 17 bases between. Germline values: CDR1 LGHDT, CDR2 YNNKEL (reference sequence). The CDR3 DNA is TGTGCCAGCAGCTCCCGGGACCCCGGGGGGAACACTGAAGCTTTCTTT. This sequence encodes CASSSRDPGGNTEAFF.

The rearrangement links TRBV7-2 to TRBJ1-1; D gene uncertain. CDR3 length: 15 amino acids. Trimming took 4 bases from V and 5 from J, leaving 17 bases between them. The germline V gene encodes CDR1 SGHTA and CDR2 FQGNSA. The CDR3 is CASSSNRQSRTEAFF. CDR3 DNA: TGTGCCAGCAGCTCCAATCGGCAGTCTAGGACTGAAGCTTTCTTT.

This clone was found once. The CDR3: CASSLQGPGNTIYF. CDR3 DNA: TGCGCCAGCAGCCTTCAGGGCCCTGGAAACACCATATATTTT. The chain has TRBV5-1 and TRBJ1-3, with D tentatively TRBD1 (5 bases). This CDR3 has 14 residues. The germline CDR1 and CDR2 sequences are SGHRS and YFSETQ. The V end was cut by 4 bases, the J end by 2 bases, with 10 bases between.

Only a few counts were recorded for this clone. This chain uses TRBV29-1 with TRBJ1-4, with D unclear. V was trimmed by 7 bases and J by 7 bases, leaving 13 bases between them. The length of the CDR3 is 12 residues. From germline, CDR1 is SQVTM and CDR2 ANQGSEA. CDR3 in amino acids: CSGRSGGEKLFF. The DNA of the CDR3 is TGCAGCGGTCGATCAGGAGGTGAAAAACTGTTTTTT.

This clone was seen more than once but under ten times. This chain uses TRBV3-1 (or the pseudogene TRBV3-2) with TRBJ1-3; D unclear. Germline values: CDR1 LGHDT, CDR2 YNNKEL (reference sequence). This CDR3 comprises 13 residues. With 6 bases removed from V and 3 bases from J, the gap between germline ends came to 9 bases. CDR3 residues: CASRPTGGNTIYF. The DNA for the CDR3 is TGTGCCAGCAGACCGACGGGTGGAAACACCATATATTTT.

CDR3 loop: CASSWSGGADEQFF. DNA for the CDR3: TGTGCCAGCAGTTGGAGCGGGGGGGCGGATGAGCAGTTCTTC. This sequence joins TRBV6-6 and TRBJ2-1; the match to TRBD2 covers 10 bases. The germline gives CDR1 MNHNY, CDR2 SVGAGI (reference sequence). This CDR3 contains 14 residues. The V gene end was trimmed by 4 bases and the J gene end by 8 bases; junction bases not matched to a gene: 5.

This chain joins TRBV19 and TRBJ2-5; D unresolved. The CDR3 is 15 residues long. The V gene lost 6 bases and the J gene lost 3 bases, with 17 bases spanning the gap. CDR1 is LNHDA and CDR2 is SQIVND in the germline V gene (reference sequence). The DNA of the CDR3 is TGTGCCAGTAGCACTTTTGGTAACCAAAAAGAGACCCAGTACTTC. Translating gives CASSTFGNQKETQYF. Using reference TRBV19 and TRBJ2-5 for the parts outside the CDR3, the full variable domain is DGGITQSPKYLFRKEGQNVTLSCEQNLNHDAMYWYRQDPGQGLRLIYYSQIVNDFQKGDIAEGYSVSREKKESFPLTVTSAQKNPTAFYLCASSTFGNQKETQYFGPGTRLLVL.

V is TRBV6-6 and J is TRBJ1-1; D may be TRBD1 (6 bases). The V gene's germline CDR1 is MNHNY and CDR2 SVGAGI (reference sequence). This CDR3 comprises 16 residues. With 5 bases removed from V and 1 base from J, the gap between germline ends came to 17 bases. CDR3 loop: CASSPLGQSANTEAFF. CDR3 bases: TGTGCCAGCAGTCCTCTCGGACAGAGTGCGAACACTGAAGCTTTCTTT.

This clone was seen once. The chain joins TRBV18 to TRBJ2-2; TRBD1 aligns across 8 bases. The CDR3 consists of 16 residues. Germline V gives CDR1 KGHSH, CDR2 LQKENI. The V segment lost 1 base and the J segment 6 bases; nucleotides outside the gene matches: 7. The CDR3 protein is CASSPLSRGQAGELFF. CDR3 nucleotides: TGTGCCAGCTCACCACTATCCAGGGGGCAGGCCGGGGAGCTGTTTTTT.

The chain uses TRBV7-8 and TRBJ2-1; 7 positions match TRBD1. CDR3 size: 16 residues. Germline CDR1 SGHVS, CDR2 FQNEAQ. With V trimmed by 1 base and J by 1 base, 4 bases remained unmatched. The CDR3 reads CASSLGTGTSYNEQFF. As DNA, the CDR3 is TGTGCCAGCAGCTTAGGGACAGGCACTTCCTACAATGAGCAGTTCTTC.

The J gene is TRBJ2-3, the V gene TRBV29-1; TRBD2 agrees at 8 bases. Trimming removed 5 bases from V and 6 bases from J; junction bases left unmatched: 13. The CDR3 length is 15 residues. Per germline, CDR1 SQVTM and CDR2 ANQGSEA. The CDR3 spells CSVSGTSGYSDTQYF. The CDR3 DNA reads as TGCAGCGTTTCGGGCACTAGCGGCTACAGTGATACGCAGTATTTT.

The chain couples TRBV25-1 to TRBJ2-1; possibly TRBD2 for D (6 bases). This CDR3 is 15 amino acids long. V lost 2 bases, J lost 1 base, and 9 bases lay in between. CDR1 is MGHDK, CDR2 SYGVNS, per germline. The chain's CDR3 is CASSETSSSYNEQFF. CDR3 bases: TGTGCCAGCAGTGAAACTAGCTCTTCCTACAATGAGCAGTTCTTC.